This passage covers 7 T cell receptor beta chains from one sample sequenced in a study of blood T cell repertoires in COVID-19. Using immunoSEQ multiplex PCR, the repertoire was profiled, and TCRdb retains in-frame clones only, with some absent. The profile shows around 370,000 clones, about 90% of them singletons. The sample was peripheral blood. The receptor source for this set is a man in his late teens or twenties with active or convalescent COVID-19.

The rearrangement uses TRBV5-1 and TRBJ2-7, with 8 nucleotides matching TRBD1. Germline V gene lookup returns CDR1 SGHRS and CDR2 YFSETQ. V was pared by 5 bases and J by 3 bases, with 4 bases of the junction left unmatched. This CDR3 region has 13 residues. DNA for the CDR3: TGCGCCAGCAGACCGACAGGGGACTACGAGCAGTACTTC. Translating gives CASRPTGDYEQYF.

The rearrangement links TRBV11-3 to TRBJ1-5; tentative D call: TRBD1 (5 bases). The CDR3 runs to 20 residues. Germline assignment: CDR1 SGHNT and CDR2 YENEEA. V was pared by 2 bases and J by 0 bases, with 23 bases between. CDR3 amino acids: CASSLRGSFRQKHSNQPQHF. CDR3 sequence (DNA): TGTGCCAGCAGCTTACGTGGTTCCTTCCGACAGAAACATAGCAATCAGCCCCAGCATTTT.

The gene calls are TRBV28 and TRBJ2-1; a weak D match, TRBD2 (5 bases). The CDR3 consists of 14 residues. Germline V gene data show CDR1 as MDHEN and CDR2 as SYDVKM. V lost 3 bases and J lost 10, with 16 bases in between. CDR3 residues: CASSFSFLSVEQFF. The CDR3 bases are TGTGCCAGCAGTTTTAGTTTTCTTAGCGTAGAGCAGTTCTTC.

The chain joins TRBV9 to TRBJ2-5; 7 bases line up with TRBD2. Germline assignment: CDR1 SGDLS and CDR2 YYNGEE. This CDR3 has 15 residues. V lost 4 bases and J lost 1; bases outside the gene matches: 7. CDR3 amino acids: CASSPPGTIQETQYF. The CDR3 nucleotides are TGTGCCAGCAGCCCTCCCGGGACTATCCAAGAGACCCAGTACTTC.

CDR3 loop: CASSLGGQGADGELFF. DNA of the CDR3: TGTGCCAGCAGCTTAGGGGGCCAGGGGGCGGACGGGGAGCTGTTTTTT. This chain connects TRBV11-3 to TRBJ2-2, with 8 positions matching TRBD1. CDR3 length: 16 amino acids. The V gene end was trimmed by 1 base and the J gene end by 7 bases; junction bases not matched to a gene: 8. Per the germline V gene, CDR1 is SGHNT and CDR2 is YENEEA.

The chain carries TRBV5-1 and TRBJ1-3; tentatively, D is TRBD1 (5 bases). This CDR3 is built from 16 residues. Per germline, CDR1 SGHRS and CDR2 YFSETQ. Trimming removed 5 bases from V and 2 bases from J, with 17 bases in between. The CDR3 nucleotides are TGCGCCAGCAGGGCATCTATGACGGGGGCTGGAAACACCATATATTTT. It is translated as CASRASMTGAGNTIYF.

This sequence joins TRBV6-5 and TRBJ2-1; 8 bases agree with TRBD2. Trimming took 10 bases from V and 4 from J; bases not matched to a gene: 12. Per the germline V gene, CDR1 is MNHEY and CDR2 is SVGAGI. CDR3 length: 15 amino acids. The CDR3 loop reads CATTSGLAGYNEQFF. CDR3 DNA: TGTGCCACTACCTCAGGTCTAGCGGGTTACAATGAGCAGTTCTTC.